The T cell receptor beta chain under discussion was sequenced for a study of control samples from healthy donors and cancer patients. This table comes from immunoSEQ multiplex PCR, and its TCRdb copy is limited to in-frame clones, with some not included. The table records about 98,000 clones, roughly four fifths of them present only once. The V gene's germline CDR1 is SGHDN and CDR2 FVKESK. V lost 4 bases to trimming and J lost 1 base; unmatched junction nucleotides: 6. The CDR3 runs to 16 residues. The sequencing input was blood. This receptor was taken from a man aged 60 to 75 in good health. The V call is TRBV14, the J call TRBJ2-2; 7 nucleotides align to TRBD1. CDR3 loop: CASSPSDRWNTGELFF. The DNA of the CDR3 is TGTGCCAGCAGCCCTTCGGACAGGTGGAACACCGGGGAGCTGTTTTTT.